These 20 T cell receptor beta chains originate from one sample sequenced in a study of T cells after yellow fever vaccination. TCRdb passed the 5' RACE reads through MiXCR, listing each CDR3 protein once. The sample lists about 350,000 distinct CDR3 sequences; about 8.3% were seen once. The specimen comprised PBMCs, sampled about 49 days after the first yellow fever vaccination. The receptors come from a man younger than 35 who received the YFV17D yellow fever vaccine.

The table lists this clonotype with a few counts. The CDR3, as DNA: TGCGCCAGCAGCCAAACGTTGACAGGGCTCGGGGTTGAGCAGTTCTTC. The encoded protein is CASSQTLTGLGVEQFF. V is TRBV4-1 and J is TRBJ2-1; 7 bases match TRBD1. CDR3 length: 16 amino acids. Germline V lookup: CDR1 MGHRA, CDR2 YSYEKL. V lost 2 bases and J lost 9; bases outside the gene matches: 13.

This chain joins TRBV29-1 and TRBJ2-7, with 10 bases matching TRBD1. The CDR3 loop spans 14 amino acids. The V gene's germline CDR1 is SQVTM and CDR2 ANQGSEA. Trimming cost V 2 bases and J 6 bases; bases outside gene matches: 7. The CDR3 coding sequence is TGCAGCGTTGAAACAGGGACAGGGGCGGTCGAGCAGTACTTC. Translated: CSVETGTGAVEQYF.

The chain is built from TRBV10-1 and TRBJ2-7, with D unresolved. Germline assignment: CDR1 WNHNN and CDR2 SYGVQD (reference sequence). The germline V and J ends were trimmed by 4 bases and 3 bases, with 10 bases remaining between them. The CDR3 covers 13 residues. The CDR3 reads CASSAGYLYEQYF. DNA of the CDR3: TGCGCCAGCAGTGCCGGCTACCTCTACGAGCAGTACTTC.

In this sample, this clonotype turned up a few times. CDR3: CSVEGFSYEQYF. The CDR3 nucleotides are TGCAGCGTTGAGGGTTTCTCCTACGAGCAGTACTTC. The rearrangement uses TRBV29-1 and TRBJ2-7; D ambiguous. The CDR3 sequence is 12 residues long. The V gene lost 3 bases and the J gene lost 0 bases, with 6 bases spanning the gap. Per germline, CDR1 SQVTM and CDR2 ANQGSEA.

This clonotype was found a few times. V gene TRBV5-1 combines with J gene TRBJ2-2; tentative D call: TRBD1 (6 bases). This CDR3 region has 13 residues. The germline gives CDR1 SGHRS, CDR2 YFSETQ. V shed 4 bases and J shed 6 bases, with 10 bases lying between them. For the CDR3, the DNA is TGCGCCAGCAGCGGACAGTTCTCCGGGGAGCTGTTTTTT. The encoded protein is CASSGQFSGELFF.

The rearrangement joins TRBV5-4 to TRBJ2-3; D not resolved. The V and J ends lost 1 base and 4 bases respectively, with 10 bases between them. The CDR3 has 14 amino acids. Germline V lookup: CDR1 SGHNT, CDR2 YYREEE (reference sequence). The DNA for the CDR3 is TGTGCCAGCAGCTTGCCCTATAGGTCAGATACGCAGTATTTT. Translating gives CASSLPYRSDTQYF.

This clonotype turned up a few times. The chain recombines TRBV6-6 with TRBJ2-3, with D possibly matching TRBD1 (6 bases). V was shortened by 8 bases and J by 2 bases, with 11 bases between the two germline ends. The length of the CDR3 is 13 residues. Germline CDR1 and CDR2: MNHNY and SVGAGI (reference sequence). The CDR3 region has the DNA TGTGCCAGCTTGGGGACAATCACAGATACGCAGTATTTT. Its protein product is CASLGTITDTQYF.

The CDR3 DNA sequence: TGTGCCAGCAGCTCGGGGACTAGCGGGGACCGCTCCTACGAGCAGTACGTC. Protein: CASSSGTSGDRSYEQYV. The rearrangement uses TRBV7-2 and TRBJ2-7; TRBD2 aligns across 13 bases. CDR1 is SGHTA, CDR2 FQGNSA, per germline. V gave up 4 bases and J gave up 0 bases; unmatched junction bases: 6. CDR3 length equals 17 residues.

The gene calls are TRBV4-2 and TRBJ1-5, with D maybe TRBD1 (5 bases). V dropped 0 bases and J dropped 1 base, with 7 bases sitting between them. Germline V gene lookup returns CDR1 LGHNA and CDR2 YNFKEQ. This CDR3 contains 15 residues. The CDR3 here is CASSQEAGSNQPQHF. CDR3 sequence (DNA): TGTGCCAGCAGCCAAGAAGCAGGGAGCAATCAGCCCCAGCATTTT.

The V gene is TRBV20-1, the J gene TRBJ2-7; the match to TRBD1 covers 11 bases. CDR1 and CDR2 from the germline V gene are DFQATT and SNEGSKA (reference sequence). The V gene end was trimmed by 8 bases and the J gene end by 4 bases; junction bases not matched to a gene: 7. The CDR3 is 13 amino acids. CDR3 amino acids: CSTPGTGGYEQYV. In nucleotides, the CDR3 is TGCAGTACACCCGGGACAGGGGGTTACGAGCAGTACGTC.

This sequence joins TRBV28 and TRBJ1-5, with 7 bases aligning to TRBD1. The CDR3 has 15 amino acids. After removal of 2 bases from V and 4 bases from J, the junction contained 5 bases not matched to a gene. Germline CDR1 is MDHEN and CDR2 is SYDVKM. CDR3 nucleotide sequence: TGTGCCAGCAGTTTAGCAGGGGGATATAATCAGCCCCAGCATTTT. It yields the protein CASSLAGGYNQPQHF.

This clonotype has only a few counts. The chain uses TRBV27 and TRBJ2-7; tentatively, D is TRBD1 (5 bases). Germline values: CDR1 MNHEY, CDR2 SMNVEV (reference sequence). The V and J ends lost 5 bases and 4 bases respectively, with 21 bases between them. The CDR3 covers 16 residues. The CDR3 is CASSPSVQGPRYEQYF. DNA for the CDR3: TGTGCCAGCAGTCCATCTGTCCAGGGCCCCCGGTACGAGCAGTACTTC.

In this sample, this clonotype turned up a few times. V gene TRBV7-2 combines with J gene TRBJ2-5; 7 nucleotides align to TRBD2. Germline V gives CDR1 SGHTA, CDR2 FQGNSA. V lost 7 bases and J lost 3; bases outside the gene matches: 5. This CDR3 has 13 residues. The CDR3 protein is CASNPSGKETQYF. Here the CDR3 DNA reads TGTGCCAGCAATCCTAGCGGAAAAGAGACCCAGTACTTC. Full variable domain (outside the CDR3, taken from reference TRBV7-2 and TRBJ2-5): GAGVSQSPSNKVTEKGKDVELRCDPISGHTALYWYRQSLGQGLEFLIYFQGNSAPDKSGLPSDRFSAERTGGSVSTLTIQRTQQEDSAVYLCASNPSGKETQYFGPGTRLLVL.

In its sample, this clonotype was seen many times. The J gene is TRBJ2-3, the V gene TRBV7-3; possibly TRBD2 for D (6 bases). The CDR3 runs to 14 residues. Trimming left V 2 bases short and J 4 bases short, with 10 bases between. Germline CDR1 and CDR2: SGHTA and FQGTGA. CDR3 bases: TGTGCCAGCAGCTTAGGAGGGTTACCAGATACGCAGTATTTT. Its translation is CASSLGGLPDTQYF.

The rearrangement links TRBV20-1 to TRBJ2-5, with 7 nucleotides matching TRBD1. The CDR3 length is 14 residues. With V trimmed by 6 bases and J by 2 bases, 9 bases remained unmatched. Germline lookup yields CDR1 DFQATT and CDR2 SNEGSKA (reference sequence). CDR3 nucleotides: TGCAGTGCCCAGCGACAGGGACCGCAAGAGACCCAGTACTTC. Translating it yields CSAQRQGPQETQYF.

V and J are TRBV6-5 and TRBJ2-4; tentative D call: TRBD2 (5 bases). The CDR3 length is 15 residues. Germline CDR1 and CDR2: MNHEY and SVGAGI. V lost 2 bases, J lost 0 bases, and 8 bases lay in between. CDR3 sequence (DNA): TGTGCCAGCAGTTACGCAGGACTAGCCAAAAACATTCAGTACTTC. Its translation is CASSYAGLAKNIQYF.

The chain links TRBV5-4 to TRBJ2-2; TRBD1 agrees at 9 bases. V shed 4 bases, J shed 15 bases, and the junction held 10 bases outside the gene matches. In germline, CDR1 is SGHNT, CDR2 YYREEE (reference sequence). The CDR3 consists of 13 residues. The CDR3 is CASSPGQGRSVFF. For the CDR3, the DNA is TGTGCCAGCAGCCCGGGACAGGGCCGTTCGGTGTTTTTT.

A few counts support this clonotype. DNA for the CDR3: TGTGCCAGCACCCCTAGGCGGGGGGGGGAGCAGTTCTTC. Its protein is CASTPRRGGEQFF. The genes are TRBV7-3 and TRBJ2-1, with 9 bases fitting TRBD2. After removal of 7 bases from V and 10 bases from J, the junction contained 8 bases not matched to a gene. From germline, CDR1 is SGHTA and CDR2 FQGTGA. The CDR3 contains 13 residues.

V and J are TRBV5-6 and TRBJ2-7; D ambiguous. Germline-derived CDR1 and CDR2 are SGHDT and YYEEEE. This CDR3 region has 12 residues. Trimming removed 0 bases at V and 6 bases at J, with 7 bases between. The chain's CDR3 is CASSLGPIEQYV. DNA for the CDR3: TGTGCCAGCAGCTTGGGTCCGATCGAGCAGTACGTC.

This chain joins TRBV3-1 and TRBJ1-1; no reliable D call. Trimming shortened V by 1 base and J by 1 base, and 7 bases separated the two germline ends. The CDR3 loop spans 14 amino acids. Germline CDR1 LGHDT, CDR2 YNNKEL (reference sequence). CDR3 sequence: CASSQADQNTEAFF. The CDR3 region has the DNA TGTGCCAGCAGCCAAGCAGACCAGAACACTGAAGCTTTCTTT.